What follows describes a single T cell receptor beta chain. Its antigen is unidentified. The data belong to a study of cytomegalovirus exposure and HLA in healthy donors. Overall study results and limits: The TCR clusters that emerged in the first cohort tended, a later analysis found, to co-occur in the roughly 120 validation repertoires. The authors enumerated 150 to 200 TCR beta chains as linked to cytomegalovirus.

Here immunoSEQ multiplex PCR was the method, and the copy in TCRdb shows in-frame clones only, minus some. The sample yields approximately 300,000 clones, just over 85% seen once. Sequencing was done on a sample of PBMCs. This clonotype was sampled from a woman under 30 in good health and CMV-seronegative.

In DNA, the CDR3 is TGTGCCAGCACGGGCAAGGCTAGCGGGAGTACGCAGTATTTT. Translation: CASTGKASGSTQYF. The chain has TRBV2 and TRBJ2-3, with TRBD2 identical over 10 bases. The V gene's germline CDR1 is SNHLY and CDR2 FYNNEI. The CDR3 runs to 14 residues. The ends lost 7 bases at V and 8 bases at J; junction bases unmatched: 9. The whole variable domain, filled in from reference TRBV2 and TRBJ2-3, reads EPEVTQTPSHQVTQMGQEVILRCVPISNHLYFYWYRQILGQKVEFLVSFYNNEISEKSEIFDDQFSVERPDGSNFTLKIRSTKLEDSAMYFCASTGKASGSTQYFGPGTRLTVL.